The 15 T cell receptor beta chains reported below all come from one sample, sequenced in a study of blood T cell repertoires in COVID-19. Data came from immunoSEQ multiplex PCR; TCRdb stores just in-frame clones and leaves some out. The sample includes 150,000 to 200,000 clones, roughly 80% of them seen just once. The sequenced sample was PBMCs or T cells enriched from blood (not recorded which). The receptors derive from a man between 40 and 49 years old who had recovered from COVID-19.

The chain couples TRBV9 to TRBJ1-3; no definite D call. The V and J ends lost 3 bases and 4 bases respectively, with 11 bases between them. The CDR3 totals 14 residues. The germline V gene has CDR1 SGDLS and CDR2 YYNGEE. In nucleotides, the CDR3 is TGTGCCAGCAGCGATTTGGGCTCCGGAAACACCATATATTTT. As protein: CASSDLGSGNTIYF.

The V call is TRBV3-1 (or the pseudogene TRBV3-2), the J call TRBJ2-7; TRBD2 aligns across 9 bases. This CDR3 is built from 15 residues. With 1 base clipped from V and 2 bases from J, the junction kept 3 bases outside the gene matches. CDR1 and CDR2 from the germline V gene are LGHDT and YNNKEL (reference sequence). CDR3 loop: CASSQGRTSAYEQYF. The CDR3 DNA sequence: TGTGCCAGCAGCCAAGGGAGGACTAGCGCCTACGAGCAGTACTTC.

The rearrangement links TRBV7-6 to TRBJ1-1, with 9 bases that match TRBD1. The germline CDR1 and CDR2 sequences are SGHVS and FNYEAQ. Germline trimming cut 5 bases from V and 3 bases from J; bases unmatched to any gene: 4. The CDR3 is 14 amino acids. CDR3 DNA sequence: TGTGCCAGCAGCGGCCGGGACAGGGACACTGAAGCTTTCTTT. Its translation is CASSGRDRDTEAFF.

The sample holds one count of this clone. The rearrangement joins TRBV2 to TRBJ1-4, with TRBD1 as a possible D gene (6 bases). The V end was cut by 8 bases, the J end by 1 base, with 8 bases between. Germline lookup yields CDR1 SNHLY and CDR2 FYNNEI. CDR3 length: 13 residues. The CDR3 nucleotides read TGTGCCAGCCGGACAGAAACTAATGAAAAACTGTTTTTT. Protein: CASRTETNEKLFF. Full variable domain (remainder filled in from reference TRBV2 and TRBJ1-4): EPEVTQTPSHQVTQMGQEVILRCVPISNHLYFYWYRQILGQKVEFLVSFYNNEISEKSEIFDDQFSVERPDGSNFTLKIRSTKLEDSAMYFCASRTETNEKLFFGSGTQLSVL.

The chain couples TRBV6-4 to TRBJ2-1; 16 bases are shared with TRBD2. This CDR3 region has 16 residues. The germline V gene encodes CDR1 MRHNA and CDR2 SNTAGT. The V segment lost 2 bases and the J segment 8 bases; nucleotides outside the gene matches: 3. The CDR3 nucleotides read TGTGCCAGCAGTGACATGGGACTAGCGGGGGGGCATGAGCAGTTCTTC. This translates into CASSDMGLAGGHEQFF.

CDR3 amino acids: CASSEFGQGANEKLFF. The CDR3 region has the DNA TGTGCCAGCAGTGAATTCGGACAGGGGGCTAATGAAAAACTGTTTTTT. The V gene is TRBV28, the J gene TRBJ1-4; 10 nucleotides line up with TRBD1. Looked up from germline, CDR1 is MDHEN and CDR2 is SYDVKM. CDR3 size: 16 residues. Losses at the gene ends were 5 bases for V and 3 bases for J; bases not matched to a gene: 6.

This clone was seen only once. The chain uses TRBV20-1 and TRBJ1-2; no reliable D call. CDR1 DFQATT and CDR2 SNEGSKA come from the germline V gene (reference sequence). The CDR3 runs to 12 residues. The germline V and J ends were trimmed by 3 bases and 1 base, with 6 bases remaining between them. The CDR3 DNA reads as TGCAGTGCTAGTCGGGATAACTATGGCTACACCTTC. This translates into CSASRDNYGYTF.

The chain is built from TRBV29-1 and TRBJ2-2, with 7 bases matching TRBD2. The CDR3 is 12 residues long. CDR1 and CDR2 from the germline V gene are SQVTM and ANQGSEA. V gave up 6 bases and J gave up 6 bases; unmatched junction bases: 4. In nucleotides, the CDR3 is TGCAGCGTCTCAAGCGGGGCCGGGGAGCTGTTTTTT. Translated: CSVSSGAGELFF.

The chain combines TRBV11-2 with TRBJ1-2, with no clear D. V gave up 5 bases and J gave up 3 bases, with 19 bases separating them. The CDR3 runs to 16 residues. The germline gives CDR1 SGHAT, CDR2 FQNNGV. The DNA for the CDR3 is TGTGCCAGCAGCGTGGGGAGCTGGTCGGAAGACTATGGCTACACCTTC. Amino acids: CASSVGSWSEDYGYTF.

The V gene is TRBV12-5, the J gene TRBJ1-2, with 8 bases lining up with TRBD1. The V gene end was trimmed by 6 bases and the J gene end by 5 bases; junction bases not matched to a gene: 11. This CDR3 has 15 residues. Looked up from germline, CDR1 is LGHNT and CDR2 is FRNRAP. Written as DNA, the CDR3 is TGTGCTAGTGGGGGACGACAGGGGATGGAGTATGGCTACACCTTC. This codes for CASGGRQGMEYGYTF.

This clone was found once. The chain is built from TRBV4-1 and TRBJ2-1; TRBD2 matches 8 bases. The germline gives CDR1 MGHRA, CDR2 YSYEKL. The V and J ends lost 4 bases and 12 bases, in that order; junction bases with no gene match: 14. The CDR3 length is 15 residues. CDR3 sequence reads: CASSPGLTSGTWQFF. The CDR3 DNA sequence: TGCGCCAGCAGCCCTGGGTTAACTAGCGGAACGTGGCAGTTCTTC.

The CDR3: CASSPDTGGNTIYF. CDR3 DNA: TGTGCCAGCTCACCAGATACTGGTGGAAACACCATATATTTT. This rearrangement joins TRBV18 to TRBJ1-3; no reliable D call. The V and J ends lost 2 bases and 3 bases respectively, with 8 bases between them. The CDR3 spans 14 residues. Germline V CDR1 and CDR2: KGHSH, LQKENI.

The chain recombines TRBV5-1 with TRBJ1-1, with 7 bases identical to TRBD1. The CDR3 runs 15 residues. V was pared by 4 bases and J by 0 bases, with 6 bases of the junction left unmatched. CDR1 is SGHRS, CDR2 YFSETQ, per germline. The CDR3 loop reads CASSAVTGMNTEAFF. Written as DNA, the CDR3 is TGCGCCAGCAGCGCGGTGACAGGGATGAACACTGAAGCTTTCTTT.

This clone was observed a few times. The rearrangement links TRBV4-2 to TRBJ1-5; 8 positions match TRBD1. The V gene end was trimmed by 1 base and the J gene end by 4 bases; junction bases not matched to a gene: 3. Germline V gives CDR1 LGHNA, CDR2 YNFKEQ. The CDR3 totals 15 residues. For the CDR3, the DNA is TGTGCCAGCAGCCAAGCCGACAGGGGAAATCAGCCCCAGCATTTT. This gives the protein CASSQADRGNQPQHF.

J is TRBJ2-5 and V is TRBV15; maybe TRBD2 (6 bases). The V gene's germline CDR1 is LNHNV and CDR2 YYDKDF (reference sequence). The CDR3 covers 14 residues. V lost 0 bases and J lost 5, with 10 bases in between. This CDR3 is CATSREKAGETQYF. The CDR3 bases are TGTGCCACCAGCAGAGAAAAGGCGGGGGAGACCCAGTACTTC.